What follows is one TCR beta chain and its context. Its antigen is as yet unknown. Unmatched junction bases numbered 7, after V lost 3 bases and J lost 7 bases. The CDR3 sequence is 15 residues long. CDR1 and CDR2 (germline): ENHRY, SYGVKD. Terminally differentiated effector memory CD45RA+ cells were excluded by CCR7 positive selection of CD45RO-negative cells. At the deep level, the assay was run. It was around 220 ng DNA, some 30,000 T cell genomes, that sorted-subset replicate PCRs used. Sequenced by immunoSEQ multiplex PCR; TCRdb stores in-frame clones only, minus some. The table includes millions of clones, about 94% detected once. The data are from a study of shared clonotypes between healthy human individuals. The wider study: Donors had three CD4 naive, three CD4 memory, two CD8 naive and one CD8 memory plate apiece.

Overall study results and limits: Despite large depth, sorted-subset datasets appeared incompletely sequenced.

The chain combines TRBV10-3 with TRBJ2-1, with 9 bases identical to TRBD1. This sequence was found in a man aged 18 to 29 in good health. The material sequenced was naive CD8+ T cells sorted from blood. CDR3 protein: CAISEPGQGLNEQFF. The DNA for the CDR3 is TGTGCCATCAGTGAACCGGGACAGGGATTGAATGAGCAGTTCTTC.